This T cell receptor (beta chain) was recorded in a study of monozygotic twins with inflammatory bowel disease. TCRdb reprocessed the 5' RACE reads and keeps a single row for each CDR3 protein, giving no DNA. This sample carries fewer than 450,000 distinct CDR3 sequences, with 2% to 3% going to the ten biggest clones. This sequence originates from a human donor with ulcerative colitis or Crohn's disease, or a healthy co-twin of an affected twin (not recorded which). The sequenced material came from blood.

The CDR3 sequence: CSARGDHRSYNEQFF. V usage is TRBV29-1 and J usage is TRBJ2-1; TCRdb names TRBD1, which stays unverified in the absence of DNA. CDR3 length: 15 residues. Germline V gives CDR1 SQVTM, CDR2 ANQGSEA.